This record covers a single TCR beta chain. Antigen unknown. The data belong to a study of T cell responses to AZD1222 COVID-19 vaccine. Produced via immunoSEQ multiplex PCR; TCRdb's table is partial and in-frame only. Among 110,000 to 150,000 clones listed, around 90% were seen once. J was trimmed by 5 bases and V by 6 bases; bases with no gene match: 6. The CDR3 extends over 14 amino acids. Germline values: CDR1 WNHNN, CDR2 SYGVQD (reference sequence). Second doses that came at about 4 or about 12 weeks were put together. Findings and caveats of the study: Regions 160-218 and 743-854 held dominance among vaccine-associated CD4 TCRs, which spanned spike. Among spike-specific TCRs, nearly half reportedly target unmutated variant regions. Donors were largely white British and mainly female; clonal diversity was possibly underestimated.

The chain has TRBV10-1 and TRBJ2-3; 9 positions agree with TRBD1. Sequencing used peripheral blood, obtained 28 days after the second AZD1222 dose. This receptor was identified in an adult who received the AZD1222 COVID-19 vaccine. CDR3 amino acids: CASRQGADGDTQYF. Here the CDR3 DNA reads TGCGCCAGCAGACAGGGGGCAGATGGAGATACGCAGTATTTT.